These 4 T cell receptor beta chains came from one sample sequenced in a study of T cell responses to AZD1222 COVID-19 vaccine. The assay was immunoSEQ multiplex PCR, and TCRdb's table has in-frame clones only and misses some. This sample has about 120,000 clones; under 95% occur once, and the top ten carry around 5%. The sequencing here drew on peripheral blood, taken 28 days after the second AZD1222 dose. Source of these receptors: an adult who received the AZD1222 COVID-19 vaccine.

The chain joins TRBV7-9 to TRBJ2-7; unclear D gene. CDR3 length: 14 amino acids. V was trimmed by 1 base and J by 2 bases, leaving 9 bases between them. CDR1 is SEHNR, CDR2 FQNEAQ, per germline (reference sequence). CDR3 sequence reads: CASSLDSVPYEQYF. Written as DNA, the CDR3 is TGTGCCAGCAGCTTAGATTCAGTACCCTACGAGCAGTACTTC.

The chain employs TRBV4-3 and TRBJ2-3, with TRBD2 as a possible D gene (6 bases). The CDR3 totals 14 residues. CDR1 and CDR2 (germline): LGHNA, YSLEER. Between the trimmed V and J ends, which lost 4 bases and 0 bases, there was a span of 8 bases. The CDR3 DNA follows: TGCGCCAGCAGCCCAGGGACTAGCACAGATACGCAGTATTTT. Translation: CASSPGTSTDTQYF.

Only one count was recorded for this clone. The J gene is TRBJ1-1, the V gene TRBV19; no firm D call. From germline, CDR1 is LNHDA and CDR2 SQIVND (reference sequence). The V gene lost 5 bases and the J gene lost 1 base, with 8 bases spanning the gap. CDR3 length: 13 residues. This chain's CDR3 is CASSPEGNTEAFF. The CDR3 DNA follows: TGTGCCAGTAGTCCGGAGGGGAACACTGAAGCTTTCTTT.

CDR3 region: CASSLVRGHSGNTIYF. In DNA, the CDR3 is TGTGCCAGCAGCTTAGTAAGGGGGCACTCTGGAAACACCATATATTTT. The gene calls are TRBV7-9 and TRBJ1-3; 7 bases agree with TRBD1. With 1 base clipped from V and 0 bases from J, the junction kept 3 bases outside the gene matches. Germline CDR1 SEHNR, CDR2 FQNEAQ (reference sequence). The CDR3 sequence is 16 residues long.